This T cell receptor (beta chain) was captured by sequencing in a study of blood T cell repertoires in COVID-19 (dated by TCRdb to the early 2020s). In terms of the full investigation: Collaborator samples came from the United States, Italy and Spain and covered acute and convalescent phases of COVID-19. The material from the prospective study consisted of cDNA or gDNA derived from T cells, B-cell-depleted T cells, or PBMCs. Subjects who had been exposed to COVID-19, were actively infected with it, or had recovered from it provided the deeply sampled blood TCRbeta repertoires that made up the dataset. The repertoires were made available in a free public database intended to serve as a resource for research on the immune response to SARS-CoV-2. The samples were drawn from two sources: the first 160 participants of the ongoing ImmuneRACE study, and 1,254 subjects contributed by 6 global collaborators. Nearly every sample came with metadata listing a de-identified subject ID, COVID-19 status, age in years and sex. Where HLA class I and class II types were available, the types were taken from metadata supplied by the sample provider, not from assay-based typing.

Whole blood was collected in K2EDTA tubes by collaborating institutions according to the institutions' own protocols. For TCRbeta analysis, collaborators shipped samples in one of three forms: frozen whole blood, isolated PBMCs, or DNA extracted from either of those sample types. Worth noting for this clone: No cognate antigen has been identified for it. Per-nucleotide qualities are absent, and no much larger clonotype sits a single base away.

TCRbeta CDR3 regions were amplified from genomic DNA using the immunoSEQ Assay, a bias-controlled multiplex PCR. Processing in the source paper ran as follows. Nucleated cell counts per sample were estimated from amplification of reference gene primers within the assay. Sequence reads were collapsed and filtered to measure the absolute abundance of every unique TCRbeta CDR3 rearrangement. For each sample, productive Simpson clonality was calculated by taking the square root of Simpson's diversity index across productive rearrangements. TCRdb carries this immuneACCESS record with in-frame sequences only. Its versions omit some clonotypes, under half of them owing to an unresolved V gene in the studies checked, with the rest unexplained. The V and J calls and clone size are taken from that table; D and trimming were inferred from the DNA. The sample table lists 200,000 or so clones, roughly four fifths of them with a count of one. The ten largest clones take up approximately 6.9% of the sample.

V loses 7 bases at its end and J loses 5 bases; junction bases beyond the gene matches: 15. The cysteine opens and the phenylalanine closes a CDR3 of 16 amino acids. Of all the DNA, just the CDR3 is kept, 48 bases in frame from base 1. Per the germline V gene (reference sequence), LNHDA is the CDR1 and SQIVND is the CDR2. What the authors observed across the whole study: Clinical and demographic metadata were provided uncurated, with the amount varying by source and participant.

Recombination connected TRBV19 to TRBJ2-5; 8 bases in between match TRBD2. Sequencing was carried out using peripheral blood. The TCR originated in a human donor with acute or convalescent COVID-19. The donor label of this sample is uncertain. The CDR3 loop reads CASTSDVLAARETQYF. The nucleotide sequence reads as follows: TGTGCCAGTACCTCCGACGTACTAGCGGCCCGGGAGACCCAGTACTTC.